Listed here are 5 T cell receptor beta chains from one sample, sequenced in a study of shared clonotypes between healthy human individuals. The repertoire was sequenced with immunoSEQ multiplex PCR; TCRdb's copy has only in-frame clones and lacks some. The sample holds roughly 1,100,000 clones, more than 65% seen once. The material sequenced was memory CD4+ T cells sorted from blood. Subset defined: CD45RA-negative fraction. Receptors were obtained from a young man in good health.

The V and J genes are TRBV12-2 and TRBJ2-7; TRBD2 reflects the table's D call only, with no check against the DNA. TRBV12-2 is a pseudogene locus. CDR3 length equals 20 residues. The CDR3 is CASRLAEGQRGRRGSYEQYF. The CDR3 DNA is TGTGCAAGTCGCTTAGCCGAGGGGCAGAGGGGACGGAGGGGCTCCTACGAGCAGTACTTC.

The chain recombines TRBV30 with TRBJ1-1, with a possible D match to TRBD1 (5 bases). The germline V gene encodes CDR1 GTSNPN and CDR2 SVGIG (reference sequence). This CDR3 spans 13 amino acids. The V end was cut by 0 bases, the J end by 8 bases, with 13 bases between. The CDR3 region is CAWSVPWDREAFF. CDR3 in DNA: TGTGCCTGGAGTGTACCGTGGGACCGCGAAGCTTTCTTT. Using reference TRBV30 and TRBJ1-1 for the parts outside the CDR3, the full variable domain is SQTIHQWPATLVQPVGSPLSLECTVEGTSNPNLYWYRQAAGRGLQLLFYSVGIGQISSEVPQNLSASRPQDRQFILSSKKLLLSDSGFYLCAWSVPWDREAFFGQGTRLTVV.

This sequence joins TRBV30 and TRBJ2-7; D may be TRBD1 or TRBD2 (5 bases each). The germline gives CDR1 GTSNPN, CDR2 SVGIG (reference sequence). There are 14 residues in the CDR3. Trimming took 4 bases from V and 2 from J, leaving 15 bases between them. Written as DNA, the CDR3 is TGTGCCTGGACTCGGGGCGGTGCCACCTACGAGCAGTACTTC. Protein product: CAWTRGGATYEQYF.

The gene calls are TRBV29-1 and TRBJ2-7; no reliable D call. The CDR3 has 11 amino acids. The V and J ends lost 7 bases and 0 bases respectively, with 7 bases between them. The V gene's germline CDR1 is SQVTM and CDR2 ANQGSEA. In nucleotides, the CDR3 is TGCAGCGCCACCGACTCCTACGAGCAGTACTTC. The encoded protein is CSATDSYEQYF.

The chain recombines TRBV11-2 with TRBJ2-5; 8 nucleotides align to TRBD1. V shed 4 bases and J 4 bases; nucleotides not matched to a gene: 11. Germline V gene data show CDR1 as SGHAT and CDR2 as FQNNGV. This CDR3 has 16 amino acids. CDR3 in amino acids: CASSSFGRGLGETQYF. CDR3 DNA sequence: TGTGCCAGCAGCTCATTCGGCAGGGGGCTAGGAGAGACCCAGTACTTC. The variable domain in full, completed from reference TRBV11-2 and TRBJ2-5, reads EAGVAQSPRYKIIEKRQSVAFWCNPISGHATLYWYQQILGQGPKLLIQFQNNGVVDDSQLPKDRFSAERLKGVDSTLKIQPAKLEDSAVYLCASSSFGRGLGETQYFGPGTRLLVL.